This T cell receptor beta chain was profiled in a study of radiation and T cells in renal cell carcinoma (dated by TCRdb to about 2020). Turning to the overall study: Samples came from a clinical trial, in which primary renal cell carcinomas received 15 Gy stereotactic body radiation therapy followed by nephrectomy 4 weeks later. TCR beta sequencing covered 50 or so samples in total, comprising around 26 tumors and roughly 27 peripheral blood samples. Across all 50 or so samples, 4,016,671 unique CDR3 nucleotide sequences, encoding 2 million to 3 million unique CDR3 amino acid sequences, were identified.

Summary of the overall study and its limitations: Top tumor clonotypes rose in blood from baseline to 2 weeks post-radiation, then contracted by 4 weeks, suggesting transient expansion of tumor-resident clones. Tracking of blood repertoire dynamics stopped at less than 5 weeks after treatment, with no follow-up past that point. No pretreatment tumor biopsies were available, so the baseline intratumoral presence of clonotypes could not be determined. With a single-armed trial design, the study had no way to address how radiation dose or scheduling affects the TCR repertoire.

CDR3 length: 15 amino acids, cysteine to phenylalanine. Just CDR3 DNA is preserved here, 45 bases in frame from base 1. From the germline V gene, CDR1 is MNHEY and CDR2 is SVGAGI. V loses 4 bases at its end and J loses 0 bases; junction bases beyond the gene matches: 2. Concerning this clone: The specificity of this receptor is unknown. Per-nucleotide qualities are absent, and no much larger clonotype sits a single base away.

TCR beta libraries were generated from genomic DNA with the immunoSEQ kit, following the manufacturer's recommendations. To prepare the libraries, a first multiplex PCR with proprietary primers was run, followed by a second PCR that added unique barcodes, and a bead cleanup was done after each round. Each sample batch included a kit-provided positive control reaction and a negative control reaction. The final libraries were assessed on an Agilent 4200 TapeStation D1000 ScreenTape, pooled by volume, and quantified by qPCR. Sequencing was performed on an Illumina NextSeq500 using a MidOutput 150-cycle cartridge, with 156 Read1 cycles, 15 Index1 cycles, and the kit custom primers. The pooled library was loaded at roughly 0.94 pM with a 20% PhiX control spike-in. Per the authors' processing: Vendor-processed data were analyzed in R, with a clonotype defined as all T cells sharing the same CDR3 nucleotide sequence. For clone abundance analyses, frequencies were normalized to the 10,000 most abundant clones in each sample. Public T cell clones, averaging fewer than five per sample, were removed before analysis. An abundance difference of at least 32-fold between compartments was the criterion for calling clonotypes tumor-enriched or baseline blood-enriched. Clonotypes expanded or contracted between blood time points were identified with a beta-binomial differential abundance model. Tumor-blood repertoire similarity was measured with the Baroni-Urbani and Buser coefficient, and group comparisons used two-tailed Wilcoxon tests in R. This is the immuneACCESS table as TCRdb keeps it, with only in-frame sequences that have V and J called. A part of the clones is gone; compared with another copy, unresolved V genes explain less than half, and the rest is unexplained. D and trimming were read from the DNA, whereas the V and J calls and clone size are those reported in that table. The sample table contains about 150,000 clones; only one count was recorded for roughly 86% of them. Together, the top ten hold around 13% of the sample.

The sample's time point label is to be understood as: blood 2 weeks post-SBRT. This specimen's treatment or condition label, per the study, means: 15 Gy SBRT to primary tumor, nephrectomy 4 weeks later. To follow tumor-enriched clonotypes, peripheral blood was collected serially from radiation-treated patients at baseline and again at 2 weeks and 4 weeks after SBRT. All patients had renal cell carcinoma with clear cell pathology. The QIAamp DNA Blood Mini Kit (Qiagen) was used to prepare genomic DNA for TCR sequencing. Only samples passing all quality control checks were included in the analyses. The chain links TRBV6-5 with TRBJ2-1; 8 junctional bases match TRBD2. The sequences come from blood, collected from a patient whose treatment included radiotherapy and nephrectomy. The origin of this receptor is a woman between 45 and 60 years old with renal cell carcinoma. The CDR3 region: CASSLAGSSYNEQFF. The sequenced DNA: TGTGCCAGCAGTTTAGCGGGGAGCTCCTACAATGAGCAGTTCTTC.